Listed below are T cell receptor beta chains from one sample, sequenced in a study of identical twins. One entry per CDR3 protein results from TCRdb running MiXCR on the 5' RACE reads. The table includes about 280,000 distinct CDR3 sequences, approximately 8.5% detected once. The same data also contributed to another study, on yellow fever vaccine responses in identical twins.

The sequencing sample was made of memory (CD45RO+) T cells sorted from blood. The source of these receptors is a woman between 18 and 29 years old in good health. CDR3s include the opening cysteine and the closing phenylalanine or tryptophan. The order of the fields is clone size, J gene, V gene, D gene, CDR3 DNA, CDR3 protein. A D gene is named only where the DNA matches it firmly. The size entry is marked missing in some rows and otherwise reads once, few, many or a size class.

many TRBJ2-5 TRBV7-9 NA TGTGCCAGCAGCTTAGGGCCCCTCGGGGAGACCCAGTACTTC CASSLGPLGETQYF
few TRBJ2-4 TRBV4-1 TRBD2 TGCGCCAGCAGCCAAGATACGGCTAGCGGGACCAAAAACATTCAGTACTTC CASSQDTASGTKNIQYF
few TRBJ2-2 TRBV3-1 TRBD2 TGTGCCAGCAGCCAAGACGGACTAGCGGGGGGGACCGGGGAGCTGTTTTTT CASSQDGLAGGTGELFF
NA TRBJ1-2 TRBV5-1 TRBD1 TGCGCCAGCAGCTTGGACAGGGGCAGAGATGGCTACACCTTC CASSLDRGRDGYTF
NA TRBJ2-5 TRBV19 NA TGTGCCAGTAGTGTACAGGGAGGCGATGAGACCCAGTACTTC CASSVQGGDETQYF
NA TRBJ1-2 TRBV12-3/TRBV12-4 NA TGTGCCAGCAGTTTTCGTAACTATGGCTACACCTTC CASSFRNYGYTF
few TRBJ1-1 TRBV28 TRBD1 TGTGCCAGCAGTTCCCGGGACAGGGGGCTCGGGACTGAAGCTTTCTTT CASSSRDRGLGTEAFF
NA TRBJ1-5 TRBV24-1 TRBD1 TGTGCCACCAGTGATTTTGGGGACAGGGGAAGGCAGCCCCAGCATTTT CATSDFGDRGRQPQHF
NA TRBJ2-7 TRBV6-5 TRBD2 TGTGCCAGCAGTTTTCAAAGCGGGAGGAATTACGAGCAGTACTTC CASSFQSGRNYEQYF
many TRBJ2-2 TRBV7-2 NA TGTGCCAGCAGCTGGGAGCGACCTCCCTGGAACACCGGGGAGCTGTTTTTT CASSWERPPWNTGELFF
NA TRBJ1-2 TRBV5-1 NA TGCGCCAGCAGCTTGGTCCGGGCAAACTATGGCTACACCTTC CASSLVRANYGYTF
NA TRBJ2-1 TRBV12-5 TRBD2 TGTGCTAGTGGTCGACCGGGACTAGCGGGGATAAATGAGCAGTTCTTC CASGRPGLAGINEQFF
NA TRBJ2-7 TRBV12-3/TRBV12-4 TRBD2 TGTGCCAGCAGTTCCGGGACTAGCGGGGGGAGGGCCTACGAGCAGTACTTC CASSSGTSGGRAYEQYF
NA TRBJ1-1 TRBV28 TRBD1 TGTGCCAGCAGTCCAGGACAGGTGAACACTGAAGCTTTCTTT CASSPGQVNTEAFF
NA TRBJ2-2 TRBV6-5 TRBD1 TGTGCCAGCAGGTACGGGACAGCGAACACCGGGGAGCTGTTTTTT CASRYGTANTGELFF
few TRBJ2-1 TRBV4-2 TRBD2 TGTGCCAGCAGCCAAGTAGCCACTAGCGGGGGGGCAGGTGATGAGCAGTTCTTC CASSQVATSGGAGDEQFF
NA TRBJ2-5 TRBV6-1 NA TGTGCCAGCAGTACCGCCGTAGCAGAGACCCAGTACTTC CASSTAVAETQYF
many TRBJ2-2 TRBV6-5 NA TGTGCCAGCAGTTACCGACGCGGGGTCCTGAAGAACACCGGGGAGCTGTTTTTT CASSYRRGVLKNTGELFF
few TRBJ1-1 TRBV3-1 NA TGTGCCAGCAGCCAAGATATTGTTCGCAGGGGAGAAGCTTTCTTT CASSQDIVRRGEAFF
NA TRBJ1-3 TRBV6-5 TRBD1 TGTGCCAGCAGTTTGCAGGGGGTCGAGGGAAACACCATATATTTT CASSLQGVEGNTIYF
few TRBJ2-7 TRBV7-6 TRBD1 TGTGCCAGCAGCTCAGTTCGTGACAGGGCCCACGAGCAGTACTTC CASSSVRDRAHEQYF
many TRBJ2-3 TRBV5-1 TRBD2 TGCGCCAGCAGCTATAGACTAGCGGGTAGCACAGATACGCAGTATTTT CASSYRLAGSTDTQYF
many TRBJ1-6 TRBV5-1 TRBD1 TGCGCCAGCAGCTTTCAGGGGGCCGGGAATTCACCCCTCCACTTT CASSFQGAGNSPLHF
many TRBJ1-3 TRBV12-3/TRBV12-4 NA TGTGCCAGCAGTTCTCAGGGAGGTAGAAACACCATATATTTT CASSSQGGRNTIYF
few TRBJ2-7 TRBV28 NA TGTGCCAGCACAAGACAGACCGACCCCTACGAGCAGTACTTC CASTRQTDPYEQYF
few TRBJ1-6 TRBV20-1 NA TGCAGTGCTATCCCGGGAGCCGGGAATTCACCCCTCCACTTT CSAIPGAGNSPLHF
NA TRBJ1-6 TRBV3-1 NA TGTGCCAGCAGCCATTCAGGGGATAATTCACCCCTCCACTTT CASSHSGDNSPLHF
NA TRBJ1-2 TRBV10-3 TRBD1 TGTGCCATCGCGGGGGCAGGGGGCGGCTACACCTTC CAIAGAGGGYTF
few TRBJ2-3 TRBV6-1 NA TGTGCCTCGGGGGAGATGGGCACAGATACGCAGTATTTT CASGEMGTDTQYF
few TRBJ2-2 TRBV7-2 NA TGTGCCAGCAGCTTATCTCCCTACTCGAACACCGGGGAGCTGTTTTTT CASSLSPYSNTGELFF
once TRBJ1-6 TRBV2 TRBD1 TGTGCCAGCGGGACAGTCCTCCACTATAATTCACCCCTCCACTTT CASGTVLHYNSPLHF
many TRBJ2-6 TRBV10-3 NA TGTGCCATCAGCTCAGGGGACTCTGGGGCCAACGTCCTGACTTTC CAISSGDSGANVLTF
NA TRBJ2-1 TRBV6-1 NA TGTGCCAGCAGTGAAGAGCCAGGGGCTGAGCAGTTCTTC CASSEEPGAEQFF
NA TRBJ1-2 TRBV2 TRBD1 TGTGCCAGCAGTGAAAATACAGGGGAAGTAAATGGCTACACCTTC CASSENTGEVNGYTF
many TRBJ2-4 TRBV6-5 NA TGTGCCAGCAGTTCGACCCCAATAGCCAAAAACATTCAGTACTTC CASSSTPIAKNIQYF
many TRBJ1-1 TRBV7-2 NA TGTGCCAGCAGCTTATTGCGTACCACTGAAGCTTTCTTT CASSLLRTTEAFF
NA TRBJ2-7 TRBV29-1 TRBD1 TGCAGCGTAACGACAGGGGGCGACGACTACGAGCAGTACTTC CSVTTGGDDYEQYF
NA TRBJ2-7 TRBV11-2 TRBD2 TGTGCCAGCAGAAGACTAGCGGGAAAGATCTACGAGCAGTACTTC CASRRLAGKIYEQYF
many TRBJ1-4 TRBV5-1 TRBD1 TGCGCCAGCAGCTCAGGACAGGGTTACGGAACGGCGACTGAAAAACTGTTTTTT CASSSGQGYGTATEKLFF
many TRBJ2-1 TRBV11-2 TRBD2 TGTGCCAGCAGCTTCTTGGCGGGGGGGTTCGATGAGCAGTTCTTC CASSFLAGGFDEQFF
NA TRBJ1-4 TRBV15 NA TGTGCCACCAGCAGACGCGGACAGATTAATGAAAAACTGTTTTTT CATSRRGQINEKLFF
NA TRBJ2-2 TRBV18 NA TGTGCCAGCTCAGTTACGACAGAGAACACCGGGGAGCTGTTTTTT CASSVTTENTGELFF
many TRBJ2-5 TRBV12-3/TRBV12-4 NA TGTGCCAGCAGCTCCTGGATCGACTCAAGACAAGAGACCCAGTACTTC CASSSWIDSRQETQYF
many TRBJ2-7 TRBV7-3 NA TGTGCCAGCAGCCCCAAAGCGGGTTACATCTACGAGCAGTACTTC CASSPKAGYIYEQYF
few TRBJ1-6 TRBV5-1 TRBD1 TGCGCCAGCAGCTTGTCGACAGGGGGCCTGTATAATTCACCCCTCCACTTT CASSLSTGGLYNSPLHF
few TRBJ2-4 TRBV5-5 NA TGTGCCAGCCACACCAGGGGAGCCAAAAACATTCAGTACTTC CASHTRGAKNIQYF
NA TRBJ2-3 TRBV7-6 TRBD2 TGTGCCAGCAGCTCCCGACTAGCTCTAGGAACAGATACGCAGTATTTT CASSSRLALGTDTQYF
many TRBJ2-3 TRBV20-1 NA TGCAGTGCTAGAGATTGGGCGGTGGGGAGGTTCACAGATACGCAGTATTTT CSARDWAVGRFTDTQYF
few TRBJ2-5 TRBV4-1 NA TGCGCCAGCAGCCAAGATTCCCAGTACCAAGAGACCCAGTACTTC CASSQDSQYQETQYF
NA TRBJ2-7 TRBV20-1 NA TGCAGTGCTAGAGATGGACGGGGGAATTCCTACGAGCAGTACTTC CSARDGRGNSYEQYF
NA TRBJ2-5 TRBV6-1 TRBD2 TGTGCCAGCGAGCGGGCTAGCGGCTCTAAAGAGACCCAGTACTTC CASERASGSKETQYF
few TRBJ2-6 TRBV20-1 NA TGCAGTGCTCCGGAGGGCGGGACCCTCTCTGGGGCCAACGTCCTGACTTTC CSAPEGGTLSGANVLTF
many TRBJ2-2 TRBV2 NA TGTGCCAGCAGTGAACAGGGAGTGAACACCGGGGAGCTGTTTTTT CASSEQGVNTGELFF
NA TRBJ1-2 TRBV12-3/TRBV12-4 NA TGTGCCACCCGAGGAGTTGGTGGCTACACCTTC CATRGVGGYTF
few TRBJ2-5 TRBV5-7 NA TGTGCCAGCAGCTTAAACCACTGGGATACCCAGTACTTC CASSLNHWDTQYF